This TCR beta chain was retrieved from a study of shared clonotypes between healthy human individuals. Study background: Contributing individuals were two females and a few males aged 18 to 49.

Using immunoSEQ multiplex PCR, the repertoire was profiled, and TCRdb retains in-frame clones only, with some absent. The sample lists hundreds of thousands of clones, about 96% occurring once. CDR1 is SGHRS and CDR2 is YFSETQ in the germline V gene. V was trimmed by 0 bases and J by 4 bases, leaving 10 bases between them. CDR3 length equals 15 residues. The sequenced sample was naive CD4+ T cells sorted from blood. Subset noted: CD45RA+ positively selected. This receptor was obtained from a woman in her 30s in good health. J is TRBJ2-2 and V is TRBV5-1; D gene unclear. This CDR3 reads CASSLERWGTGELFF. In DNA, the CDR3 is TGCGCCAGCAGCTTGGAACGGTGGGGCACCGGGGAGCTGTTTTTT. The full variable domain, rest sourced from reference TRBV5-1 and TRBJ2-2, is KAGVTQTPRYLIKTRGQQVTLSCSPISGHRSVSWYQQTPGQGLQFLFEYFSETQRNKGNFPGRFSGRQFSNSRSEMNVSTLELGDSALYLCASSLERWGTGELFFGEGSRLTVL.